This passage covers 29 T cell receptor beta chains from one sample sequenced in a study of human T cells and chemical hapten exposure. One entry per CDR3 protein results from TCRdb running MiXCR on the RACE reads. The sample lists 30,000 to 50,000 distinct CDR3 sequences; roughly an eighth were seen once. Indicated time point: patch test 3, about 24 weeks after DPC sensitization. As to treatment: therapeutic diphenylcyclopropenone sensitization with weekly scalp DPC. Unseparated into fractions, whole blood served as the source from which total RNA was extracted. Here the sequenced sample was whole blood, taken in connection with sensitization to the hapten diphenylcyclopropenone (DPC). These TCRs come from a woman aged 40 to 50 with alopecia areata. Some clones in this sample may be carry-over from other donors' samples.

At least ten counts were recorded for this clonotype. The rearrangement uses TRBV10-2 and TRBJ2-2; D may be TRBD1 (6 bases). V was trimmed by 10 bases and J by 1 base, leaving 19 bases between them. Germline V lookup: CDR1 WSHSY, CDR2 SAAADI. This CDR3 spans 16 amino acids. Here the CDR3 DNA reads TGCGCCACCCAACGAGCAGGGGTTTTGAACACCGGGGAGCTGTTTTTT. It yields the protein CATQRAGVLNTGELFF.

The V call is TRBV12-3 or TRBV12-4, the J call TRBJ1-4; D gene uncertain. The CDR3 spans 14 residues. V was trimmed by 11 bases and J by 0 bases, leaving 13 bases between them. The CDR3 spells CACRVSPTNEKLFF. CDR3 in DNA: TGTGCCTGCCGCGTGAGTCCAACTAATGAAAAACTGTTTTTT.

This clonotype came up a few times. This chain connects TRBV4-3 to TRBJ2-2; D is unresolved. This CDR3 has 14 amino acids. Germline values: CDR1 LGHNA, CDR2 YSLEER. V was shortened by 0 bases and J by 8 bases, with 10 bases between the two germline ends. The CDR3 region is CASSQDLAPGELFF. Here the CDR3 DNA reads TGCGCCAGCAGCCAAGATTTGGCCCCGGGGGAGCTGTTTTTT.

The gene calls are TRBV18 and TRBJ2-1; 8 bases are a match to TRBD1. Germline V gene lookup returns CDR1 KGHSH and CDR2 LQKENI. After removal of 6 bases from V and 2 bases from J, the junction contained 3 bases not matched to a gene. This CDR3 has 14 residues. CDR3 bases: TGTGCCAGCTCTGCACAGGGGGCCTACAATGAGCAGTTCTTC. Amino acids: CASSAQGAYNEQFF.

This clonotype turned up a few times. V usage is TRBV5-1 and J usage is TRBJ2-7; D might be TRBD1 (5 bases). Germline V CDR1 and CDR2: SGHRS, YFSETQ. The CDR3 contains 12 residues. Trimming cost V 0 bases and J 5 bases, with 6 bases left between them. The CDR3: CASSLEGHEQYF. CDR3 bases: TGCGCCAGCAGCTTGGAGGGGCACGAGCAGTACTTC.

This clonotype was observed a handful of times. V and J are TRBV12-3 or TRBV12-4 and TRBJ2-3; D gene uncertain. The CDR3 is 18 amino acids. V lost 4 bases and J 0 bases, leaving 20 bases between the germline ends. The CDR3 protein is CASSSPLGTFLSTDTQYF. CDR3 in DNA: TGTGCCAGCAGTTCCCCTCTGGGAACTTTTCTTAGCACAGATACGCAGTATTTT.

For this clonotype: Mismatch with germline at one junction end may stem from a read error. This chain uses TRBV28 with TRBJ1-1; TRBD1 is a possible D gene (6 bases). The germline CDR1 and CDR2 sequences are MDHEN and SYDVKM. The CDR3 is made up of 10 amino acids. In nucleotides, the CDR3 is TGTGCCAGCAGGGACAGACGGCTGATCTTT. Its translation: CASRDRRLIF.

J is TRBJ1-1 and V is TRBV10-3, with D unresolved. This CDR3 is built from 15 residues. Looked up from germline, CDR1 is ENHRY and CDR2 is SYGVKD. Trimming removed 3 bases from V and 1 base from J, with 12 bases in between. The CDR3 bases are TGTGCCATCAGTGAAACCGTTCAGAGGAACACTGAAGCTTTCTTT. The encoded protein is CAISETVQRNTEAFF.

The chain uses TRBV9 and TRBJ2-3; TRBD2 might be the D (6 bases). The ends were cut back, 2 bases at V and 0 bases at J, with 10 bases in the middle. The CDR3 spans 15 residues. Germline CDR1 is SGDLS and CDR2 is YYNGEE. CDR3 region: CASSVGLASTDTQYF. CDR3 sequence (DNA): TGTGCCAGCAGCGTGGGGCTAGCGAGCACAGATACGCAGTATTTT.

The table lists this clonotype with many counts. V gene TRBV5-5 combines with J gene TRBJ2-3, with D perhaps matching TRBD2 (5 bases). Germline CDR1 and CDR2: SGHKS and YYEKEE (reference sequence). CDR3 length: 12 amino acids. V was cut by 0 bases and J by 7 bases, with 6 bases left in between. As DNA, the CDR3 is TGTGCCAGCAGCTTGGCGGGAAATACGCAGTATTTT. This encodes CASSLAGNTQYF. The complete variable domain, with remaining parts taken from reference TRBV5-5 and TRBJ2-3, reads DAGVTQSPTHLIKTRGQQVTLRCSPISGHKSVSWYQQVLGQGPQFIFQYYEKEERGRGNFPDRFSARQFPNYSSELNVNALLLGDSALYLCASSLAGNTQYFGPGTRLTVL.

As regards this clonotype: A read error is possible here, since a much larger clone lies one base away. V is TRBV30 and J is TRBJ1-1; 7 nucleotides align to TRBD1. The germline gives CDR1 GTSNPN, CDR2 SVGIG (reference sequence). The CDR3 sequence is 15 residues long. In nucleotides, the CDR3 is TGTGCCTGGAGTCCAAAGACAGGGACGAACATTGAAGCTTTCTTT. It encodes CAWSPKTGTNIEAFF.

This clonotype has at least ten counts. The V call is TRBV29-1, the J call TRBJ1-1, with TRBD1 identical over 8 bases. Germline V gene sequence: CDR1 SQVTM, CDR2 ANQGSEA. The trim removed 6 bases at V and 4 bases at J, leaving 4 bases unmatched. The CDR3 is made up of 12 amino acids. In DNA form, the CDR3 reads TGCAGCGTCCCCGGGACAGGCACTGAAGCTTTCTTT. Translating it yields CSVPGTGTEAFF.

This clonotype was seen a few times. J is TRBJ2-1 and V is TRBV3-1; 8 nucleotides line up with TRBD2. J was trimmed by 6 bases and V by 4 bases; bases with no gene match: 11. Germline assignment: CDR1 LGHDT and CDR2 YNNKEL (reference sequence). The CDR3 has 16 amino acids. CDR3 nucleotide sequence: TGTGCCAGCAGCCCTACGACGGGACTAGATACCAATGAGCAGTTCTTC. Translation: CASSPTTGLDTNEQFF.

The genes are TRBV4-3 and TRBJ1-4; D might be TRBD1 (6 bases). The CDR3 extends over 14 amino acids. Per germline, CDR1 LGHNA and CDR2 YSLEER. V was clipped by 4 bases and J by 8 bases, with 14 bases between them. This CDR3 reads CASSREQGSEKLFF. CDR3 nucleotides: TGCGCCAGCAGCCGCGAACAGGGCAGCGAAAAACTGTTTTTT.

This clonotype was counted ten times or more. This chain connects TRBV7-2 to TRBJ2-5; D is unresolved. Germline-derived CDR1 and CDR2 are SGHTA and FQGNSA. V gave up 5 bases and J gave up 4 bases, with 11 bases separating them. The CDR3 covers 13 residues. The CDR3: CASSPQIAETQYF. The DNA for the CDR3 is TGTGCCAGCAGCCCCCAAATCGCAGAGACCCAGTACTTC. The variable domain in full, with the rest retrieved from reference TRBV7-2 and TRBJ2-5, is GAGVSQSPSNKVTEKGKDVELRCDPISGHTALYWYRQSLGQGLEFLIYFQGNSAPDKSGLPSDRFSAERTGGSVSTLTIQRTQQEDSAVYLCASSPQIAETQYFGPGTRLLVL.

There are a few counts of this clonotype. CDR3 DNA: TGCAGCGTTGGGGTAGCGGGCAATGAGCAGTTCTTC. Residues: CSVGVAGNEQFF. The chain combines TRBV29-1 with TRBJ2-1; TRBD2 matches 7 bases. Germline V gene data show CDR1 as SQVTM and CDR2 as ANQGSEA. With 4 bases clipped from V and 6 bases from J, the junction kept 3 bases outside the gene matches. There are 12 residues in the CDR3.

The chain links TRBV3-1 to TRBJ1-6; D might be TRBD1 (5 bases). CDR1 and CDR2 (germline): LGHDT, YNNKEL (reference sequence). The V and J ends lost 2 bases and 8 bases respectively, with 10 bases between them. This CDR3 spans 14 amino acids. The DNA of the CDR3 is TGTGCCAGCAGCCAACGGGACCGAGATTCACCCCTCCACTTT. Its translation is CASSQRDRDSPLHF.

This clonotype was seen many times. The chain links TRBV4-2 to TRBJ2-1; tentative D call: TRBD2 (6 bases). The V end was cut by 2 bases, the J end by 1 base, with 12 bases between. Per the germline V gene, CDR1 is LGHNA and CDR2 is YNFKEQ. CDR3 length: 16 residues. The CDR3 here is CASSQSGEVSYNEQFF. The DNA of the CDR3 is TGTGCCAGCAGCCAATCTGGGGAGGTATCCTACAATGAGCAGTTCTTC.

This clonotype was seen repeatedly, ten times or more. J is TRBJ2-1 and V is TRBV11-2; D gene ambiguous. The V and J ends lost 0 bases and 8 bases respectively, with 11 bases between them. This CDR3 is 14 amino acids long. Germline V gene lookup returns CDR1 SGHAT and CDR2 FQNNGV. The CDR3, as DNA: TGTGCCAGCAGCTTAGATCGCGCGACCGATGAGCAGTTCTTC. Residues: CASSLDRATDEQFF.

About this clonotype: One junction end disagrees with the germline gene, perhaps due to a read error. The rearrangement uses TRBV18 and TRBJ2-2, with D perhaps TRBD1 (5 bases). Germline values: CDR1 KGHSH, CDR2 LQKENI. There are 14 residues in the CDR3. The CDR3 loop reads CVSSPGQNTGELFF. CDR3 in DNA: TGTGTCAGCTCACCAGGGCAGAACACCGGGGAGCTGTTTTTT.

The chain carries TRBV27 and TRBJ2-7; the match to TRBD1 covers 8 bases. The V and J ends lost 5 bases and 2 bases, in that order; junction bases with no gene match: 5. This CDR3 has 14 amino acids. Germline-derived CDR1 and CDR2 are MNHEY and SMNVEV (reference sequence). In nucleotides, the CDR3 is TGTGCCAGCAGTGTGACAGGGGACGCCTACGAGCAGTACTTC. Encoded protein: CASSVTGDAYEQYF.

This chain connects TRBV28 to TRBJ1-2, with D uncertain. Germline CDR1 MDHEN, CDR2 SYDVKM. The germline V and J ends were trimmed by 5 bases and 5 bases, with 12 bases remaining between them. This CDR3 contains 13 residues. The CDR3 here is CASSRTSPYGYTF. The CDR3 nucleotides are TGTGCCAGCAGTCGGACGTCCCCTTATGGCTACACCTTC.

The chain is built from TRBV7-2 and TRBJ1-4; weak D call: TRBD1 (5 bases). CDR3 size: 16 residues. V lost 5 bases to trimming and J lost 8 bases, with 21 bases between them. Looked up from germline, CDR1 is SGHTA and CDR2 is FQGNSA. The CDR3 loop reads CASSPWGRGVGEKLFF. CDR3 DNA sequence: TGTGCCAGCAGCCCGTGGGGCCGTGGGGTCGGAGAAAAACTGTTTTTT.

V is TRBV7-2 and J is TRBJ1-6; 8 bases are shared with TRBD1. The CDR3 is 16 residues long. The J segment lost 8 bases and the V segment lost 1 base, leaving 7 bases of the junction unmatched. CDR1 SGHTA and CDR2 FQGNSA come from the germline V gene. CDR3 protein: CASSLEGLTGDSPLHF. The CDR3 DNA is TGTGCCAGCAGCTTAGAAGGCTTGACAGGGGATTCACCCCTCCACTTT.

The chain carries TRBV5-1 and TRBJ2-5, with TRBD2 identical over 9 bases. CDR3 length: 15 residues. Germline-derived CDR1 and CDR2 are SGHRS and YFSETQ. Losses at the gene ends were 3 bases for V and 5 bases for J; bases not matched to a gene: 8. The CDR3: CASSSEGLAGETQYF. The DNA for the CDR3 is TGCGCCAGCAGCTCGGAGGGACTAGCTGGGGAGACCCAGTACTTC.

Remarks on this clonotype: One junction end does not reproduce the germline sequence, and a read error may be involved. The chain recombines TRBV5-1 with TRBJ1-1; 7 bases fit TRBD1. The CDR3 loop spans 14 amino acids. The germline V gene encodes CDR1 SGHRS and CDR2 YFSETQ. This CDR3 reads CSSSDTQGIGEAFF. Here the CDR3 DNA reads TGCTCCAGCAGCGACACACAGGGGATAGGCGAAGCTTTCTTT.

In its sample, this clonotype was seen many times. V gene TRBV3-1 combines with J gene TRBJ2-7; 11 nucleotides align to TRBD2. The J segment lost 4 bases and the V segment lost 0 bases, leaving 2 bases of the junction unmatched. Germline loops: CDR1 LGHDT, CDR2 YNNKEL (reference sequence). This CDR3 comprises 15 residues. CDR3 nucleotides: TGTGCCAGCAGCCAAGAGTGGACTAGCGGGTACGAGCAGTACTTC. Translating it yields CASSQEWTSGYEQYF.

This clonotype was picked up many times. The chain couples TRBV28 to TRBJ2-7; 11 bases agree with TRBD2. Trimming at V came to 5 bases and at J to 3 bases, leaving 6 bases not matched to a gene. CDR1 and CDR2 (germline): MDHEN, SYDVKM. This CDR3 comprises 15 residues. DNA of the CDR3: TGTGCCAGCAGTCCGATCACTAGCGGGAGCTACGAGCAGTACTTC. This codes for CASSPITSGSYEQYF.

The sample holds many counts of this clonotype. This chain connects TRBV6-6 to TRBJ2-1, with D perhaps matching TRBD1 (5 bases). The V gene lost 6 bases and the J gene lost 9 bases, with 12 bases spanning the gap. The CDR3 length is 12 residues. The germline V gene has CDR1 MNHNY and CDR2 SVGAGI (reference sequence). CDR3 in amino acids: CASRPDSIEQFF. For the CDR3, the DNA is TGTGCCAGCAGGCCTGACAGTATTGAGCAGTTCTTC.